This T cell receptor beta chain was identified in a study of T cell repertoires in cytomegalovirus infection (dated by TCRdb to the late 2010s). Regarding the complete study: Recently identified HLA-C-restricted CMV epitopes, whose presentation resists viral immunomodulation, were targeted by peptide stimulations together with well-studied HLA-B-restricted epitopes. Because public TCR beta signatures pointed to carriage of CMV infection together with the matching HLA type, the HLA type of each donor mattered for the analysis.

This clonotype was observed many times. Its specific antigen is unknown. Base-call qualities are not available, and no considerably larger clone is one nucleotide away. The research as a whole found: In both this cohort and an independent cohort of 350 or so donors, the cumulative frequency of public TCR beta family members distinguished carriers of CMV infection plus the relevant HLA type. The ex vivo response was dominated by HLA-C-restricted CMV-specific TCR beta clonotypes, which also provided the single most frequent clonotype in two of eight donors.

The listed sequencing device is Illumina HiSeq 1500. TCRdb reanalyzed the raw reads on its own, using fastp at Q25 for trimming and MiXCR for clone calling, and kept in-frame beta chains. Entries are consolidated by CDR3 protein sequence, retaining the most common genes and DNA. In all, the sample holds about 110,000 distinct CDR3 sequences, and under 55% of those were seen once. Just under 75% of the sample lies in the top ten. The germline V gene supplies CDR1 SGHTA and CDR2 FQGNSA. The CDR3, cysteine through phenylalanine, is 15 amino acids long. The entry retains the CDR3 DNA only, 45 bases that are in frame from base 1. The V end loses 3 bases and the J end loses 5 bases, and a stretch of 11 bases separates them. Explained via the paper, the treatment or condition label denotes: in vitro stimulation with specific CMV peptide epitopes to enrich CMV-specific T cells.

This material consisted of CD8+ T cells from cultured PBMCs, taken from culture after CMV antigen stimulation. This chain joins TRBV7-2 to TRBJ1-6; a tentative D call is TRBD1 (5 bases match). The sequence derives from a human donor in good health (CMV status not recorded). Some clones in this sample may be carry-over from other donors' samples. The CDR3 loop reads CASSLLGQNNSPLHF. The nucleotide sequence reads as follows: TGTGCCAGCAGCTTGCTGGGGCAGAATAATTCACCCCTCCACTTT.